The 23 T cell receptor beta chains presented below share a single source sample, sequenced in a study of cytomegalovirus exposure and HLA in healthy donors listed by TCRdb under 2017. Library generation was performed with the immunoSEQ multiplex PCR assay. In its TCRdb copy, this immuneACCESS table keeps in-frame sequences only and misses some clones. Where compared with another copy, unresolved V genes explain less than half of these, and the others have no known cause. For this sample the table gives about 110,000 clones, of which roughly nine tenths were detected only once. Clones ranked in the top ten supply 1.5% to 2% of the sample. The sequencing sample was made of PBMCs. All receptors derive from a woman between 18 and 30 years old in good health and CMV-seronegative.

This rearrangement joins TRBV28 to TRBJ1-2; 7 positions match TRBD1. Germline V gene data show CDR1 as MDHEN and CDR2 as SYDVKM. The trim removed 7 bases at V and 8 bases at J, leaving 28 bases unmatched. This CDR3 spans 19 amino acids. Written as DNA, the CDR3 is TGTGCCAGCAACAAAGGGATCCGAGACAGGGTTATCCGGTTGAGAGGCTACACCTTC. This encodes CASNKGIRDRVIRLRGYTF.

A single count supports this clone. The CDR3 protein is CASSPGVGELFF. CDR3 bases: TGTGCCAGCAGTCCAGGCGTGGGGGAGCTGTTTTTT. The rearrangement links TRBV25-1 to TRBJ2-2; D unclear. Germline-derived CDR1 and CDR2 are MGHDK and SYGVNS. This CDR3 has 12 residues. V lost 5 bases to trimming and J lost 8 bases, with 9 bases between them.

In DNA, the CDR3 is TGTGCCAGCAGCTTGCAGGGGATGGGTAGCACCATATATTTT. This encodes CASSLQGMGSTIYF. The rearrangement uses TRBV11-3 and TRBJ1-3; D is possibly TRBD1 (6 bases). CDR1 SGHNT and CDR2 YENEEA come from the germline V gene. Trimming pared 3 bases from V and 9 bases from J, leaving 15 bases between. The CDR3 is made up of 14 amino acids.

This clone was seen only once. The CDR3 loop reads CASTTYRGETQYF. CDR3 DNA sequence: TGTGCCAGCACCACTTATAGAGGAGAGACCCAGTACTTC. V gene TRBV7-2 combines with J gene TRBJ2-5; no firm D call. Germline CDR1 reads SGHTA; CDR2 reads FQGNSA. The CDR3 length is 13 residues. V was clipped by 7 bases and J by 4 bases, with 13 bases between them.

The chain recombines TRBV6-1 with TRBJ2-7; a weak D match, TRBD1 (8 bases). V lost 2 bases, J lost 7 bases, and 18 bases lay in between. CDR1 MNHNS and CDR2 SASEGT come from the germline V gene. This CDR3 is 15 amino acids long. CDR3 loop: CASSELQGGVREQYF. The CDR3 DNA reads as TGTGCCAGCAGTGAACTACAGGGGGGGGTTCGTGAGCAGTACTTC.

The rearrangement uses TRBV5-1 and TRBJ2-3; 10 bases align to TRBD2. Trimming at V came to 0 bases and at J to 3 bases, leaving 4 bases not matched to a gene. The CDR3 sequence is 16 residues long. Germline CDR1 SGHRS, CDR2 YFSETQ. This CDR3 reads CASSLGLAGVTDTQYF. The CDR3 DNA sequence: TGCGCCAGCAGCTTGGGCCTAGCGGGGGTTACAGATACGCAGTATTTT.

The chain uses TRBV7-6 and TRBJ1-2, with a possible D match to TRBD1 (6 bases). The CDR3 runs to 13 residues. Germline CDR1 is SGHVS and CDR2 is FNYEAQ. V lost 5 bases and J 7 bases, leaving 14 bases between the germline ends. This CDR3 is CASSPRGGGGYTF. The CDR3 DNA is TGTGCCAGCAGCCCGAGGGGGGGAGGTGGCTACACCTTC.

The chain joins TRBV10-2 to TRBJ2-7; tentatively, D is TRBD2 (6 bases). Between the trimmed V and J ends, which lost 3 bases and 3 bases, there was a span of 9 bases. The CDR3 consists of 13 residues. Germline CDR1 reads WSHSY; CDR2 reads SAAADI. The CDR3 protein is CASSEAGVYEQYF. In nucleotides, the CDR3 is TGCGCCAGCAGTGAAGCGGGCGTCTACGAGCAGTACTTC.

This chain links TRBV28 with TRBJ2-7; TRBD2 might be the D (5 bases). CDR1 is MDHEN and CDR2 is SYDVKM in the germline V gene. This CDR3 has 12 residues. V shed 5 bases and J shed 3 bases, with 8 bases lying between them. This CDR3 reads CASSRGGYEQYF. The CDR3 DNA is TGTGCCAGCAGTCGAGGAGGCTACGAGCAGTACTTC.

The chain recombines TRBV27 with TRBJ1-1; 11 bases are shared with TRBD1. With 1 base clipped from V and 6 bases from J, the junction kept 10 bases outside the gene matches. Germline CDR1 and CDR2: MNHEY and SMNVEV (reference sequence). The CDR3 runs 17 residues. CDR3: CASSLWYGGTGGPEAFF. Written as DNA, the CDR3 is TGTGCCAGCAGTTTATGGTACGGCGGGACAGGGGGGCCTGAAGCTTTCTTT.

The chain employs TRBV7-2 and TRBJ2-7; maybe TRBD2 (9 bases). The V and J ends lost 7 bases and 3 bases respectively, with 19 bases between them. Germline V gives CDR1 SGHTA, CDR2 FQGNSA. This CDR3 has 15 amino acids. CDR3 protein: CASTLAGTGLYEQYF. CDR3 nucleotide sequence: TGTGCCAGCACCCTAGCGGGGACAGGCCTCTACGAGCAGTACTTC.

The chain links TRBV5-4 to TRBJ2-5; possibly TRBD2 for D (6 bases). CDR3 length: 15 residues. Germline V gene lookup returns CDR1 SGHNT and CDR2 YYREEE (reference sequence). V was clipped by 1 base and J by 0 bases, with 10 bases between them. The CDR3 DNA reads as TGTGCCAGCAGCTTGAGGGACTGGTACCAAGAGACCCAGTACTTC. Protein product: CASSLRDWYQETQYF.

CDR3 amino acids: CASSIEGRSYNEQFF. In nucleotides, the CDR3 is TGTGCCAGTAGTATCGAGGGAAGGTCCTACAATGAGCAGTTCTTC. The J gene is TRBJ2-1, the V gene TRBV19; TRBD2 might be the D (5 bases). V dropped 3 bases and J dropped 1 base, with 10 bases sitting between them. This CDR3 spans 15 amino acids. From germline, CDR1 is LNHDA and CDR2 SQIVND (reference sequence).

This chain links TRBV7-2 with TRBJ1-5; D remains ambiguous. The germline gives CDR1 SGHTA, CDR2 FQGNSA. The CDR3 is 13 amino acids. With 0 bases removed from V and 6 bases from J, the gap between germline ends came to 6 bases. The CDR3: CASSLADSQPQHF. CDR3 DNA sequence: TGTGCCAGCAGCTTAGCCGACTCTCAGCCCCAGCATTTT.

J is TRBJ2-5 and V is TRBV28; 9 bases align to TRBD1. CDR3 length equals 16 residues. Germline trimming cut 5 bases from V and 5 bases from J; bases unmatched to any gene: 12. In germline, CDR1 is MDHEN, CDR2 SYDVKM. The CDR3 region is CASSAPDRGLQETQYF. In DNA form, the CDR3 reads TGTGCCAGCAGTGCCCCGGACAGGGGCCTTCAGGAGACCCAGTACTTC. The whole variable domain, filled in from reference TRBV28 and TRBJ2-5, reads DVKVTQSSRYLVKRTGEKVFLECVQDMDHENMFWYRQDPGLGLRLIYFSYDVKMKEKGDIPEGYSVSREKKERFSLILESASTNQTSMYLCASSAPDRGLQETQYFGPGTRLLVL.

The genes are TRBV10-3 and TRBJ1-2, with 9 positions matching TRBD1. The CDR3 runs to 12 residues. V lost 10 bases to trimming and J lost 4 bases; unmatched junction nucleotides: 4. The germline V gene has CDR1 ENHRY and CDR2 SYGVKD. This CDR3 reads CASGQGSYGYTF. The CDR3 nucleotides read TGTGCCAGTGGACAGGGGAGCTATGGCTACACCTTC.

The rearrangement joins TRBV5-1 to TRBJ1-2; 7 bases line up with TRBD1. The V gene's germline CDR1 is SGHRS and CDR2 YFSETQ. Germline trimming cut 0 bases from V and 6 bases from J; bases unmatched to any gene: 8. This CDR3 contains 15 residues. CDR3: CASSLEGAHVDGYTF. DNA of the CDR3: TGCGCCAGCAGCTTGGAGGGGGCGCATGTGGATGGCTACACCTTC.

J is TRBJ1-6 and V is TRBV6-5; TRBD1 might be the D (5 bases). V was clipped by 5 bases and J by 6 bases, with 11 bases between them. Germline CDR1 and CDR2: MNHEY and SVGAGI. The CDR3 extends over 14 amino acids. CDR3 protein: CASSTGGVNSPLHF. Written as DNA, the CDR3 is TGTGCCAGCAGTACCGGGGGGGTTAATTCACCCCTCCACTTT.

This clone showed up just a few times. V usage is TRBV25-1 and J usage is TRBJ1-6; TRBD1 aligns across 10 bases. This CDR3 spans 14 amino acids. The V gene's germline CDR1 is MGHDK and CDR2 SYGVNS. V was clipped by 5 bases and J by 7 bases; unmatched bases: 2. CDR3 sequence: CASSQGQGNSPLHF. The CDR3 nucleotides are TGTGCCAGCAGTCAGGGACAGGGGAATTCACCCCTCCACTTT. Full variable domain (remainder filled in from reference TRBV25-1 and TRBJ1-6): EADIYQTPRYLVIGTGKKITLECSQTMGHDKMYWYQQDPGMELHLIHYSYGVNSTEKGDLSSESTVSRIRTEHFPLTLESARPSHTSQYLCASSQGQGNSPLHFGNGTRLTVT.

The gene calls are TRBV21-1 and TRBJ1-6. TRBV21-1 represents a pseudogene. CDR3 size: 16 residues. CDR3 protein: CASSKRGGAVNSPLHF. CDR3 bases: TGTGCCAGCAGCAAAAGGGGGGGGGCCGTGAATTCACCCCTCCACTTT.

The rearrangement joins TRBV7-9 to TRBJ2-7; 8 bases match TRBD1. The length of the CDR3 is 14 residues. Germline loops: CDR1 SEHNR, CDR2 FQNEAQ (reference sequence). V trimming: 5 bases; J trimming: 4 bases; junction bases outside the gene matches: 7. CDR3 region: CASSQGAPEYEQYF. Written as DNA, the CDR3 is TGTGCCAGCAGCCAGGGGGCGCCTGAATACGAGCAGTACTTC.

The chain links TRBV5-1 to TRBJ1-6; possibly TRBD1 for D (5 bases). The V gene lost 0 bases and the J gene lost 15 bases, with 13 bases spanning the gap. Germline V CDR1 and CDR2: SGHRS, YFSETQ. The CDR3 consists of 13 residues. The CDR3, as DNA: TGCGCCAGCAGCTTGGGCCCAGGGTCGGACCTCCACTTT. Translation: CASSLGPGSDLHF.

V usage is TRBV14 and J usage is TRBJ2-7; a weak D match, TRBD1 (6 bases). This CDR3 has 15 amino acids. Germline-derived CDR1 and CDR2 are SGHDN and FVKESK. Trimming pared 3 bases from V and 3 bases from J, leaving 15 bases between. CDR3 in DNA: TGTGCCAGCAGCCAGACACAGGGTTTGATCTACGAGCAGTACTTC. As protein: CASSQTQGLIYEQYF.